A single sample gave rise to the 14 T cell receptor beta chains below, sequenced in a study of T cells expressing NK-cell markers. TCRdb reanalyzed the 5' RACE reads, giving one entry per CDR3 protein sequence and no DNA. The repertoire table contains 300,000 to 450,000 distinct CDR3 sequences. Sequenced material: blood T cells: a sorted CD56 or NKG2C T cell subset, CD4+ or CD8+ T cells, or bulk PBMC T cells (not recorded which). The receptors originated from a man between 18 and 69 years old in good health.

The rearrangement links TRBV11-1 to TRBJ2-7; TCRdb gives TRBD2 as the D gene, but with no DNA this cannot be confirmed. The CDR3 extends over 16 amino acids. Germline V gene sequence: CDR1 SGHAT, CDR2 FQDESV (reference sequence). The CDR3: CASSLGGSSNLYEQYF.

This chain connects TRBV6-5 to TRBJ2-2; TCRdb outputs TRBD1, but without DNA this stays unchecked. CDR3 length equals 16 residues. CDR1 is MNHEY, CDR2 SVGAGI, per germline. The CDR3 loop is CASSSRGPGGTGELFF.

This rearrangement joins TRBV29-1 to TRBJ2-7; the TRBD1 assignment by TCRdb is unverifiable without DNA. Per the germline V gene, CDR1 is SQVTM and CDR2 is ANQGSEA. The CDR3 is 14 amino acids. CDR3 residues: CSARLGQGWYEQYF.

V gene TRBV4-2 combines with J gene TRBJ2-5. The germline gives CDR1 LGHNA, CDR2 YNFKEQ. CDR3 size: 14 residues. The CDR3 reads CASSQSRFGETQYF.

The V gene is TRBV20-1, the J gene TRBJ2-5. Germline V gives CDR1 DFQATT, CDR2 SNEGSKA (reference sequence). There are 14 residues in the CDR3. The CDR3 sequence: CSARDRGRTGTQYF.

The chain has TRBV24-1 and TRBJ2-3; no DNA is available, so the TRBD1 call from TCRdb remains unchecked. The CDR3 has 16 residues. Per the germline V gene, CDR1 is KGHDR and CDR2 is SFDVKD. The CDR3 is CATSDADRTYTDTQYF.

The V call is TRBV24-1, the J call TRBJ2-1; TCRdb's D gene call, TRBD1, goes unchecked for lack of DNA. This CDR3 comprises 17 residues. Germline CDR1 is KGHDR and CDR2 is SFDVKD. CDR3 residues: CATSDQSPLSSYNEQFF.

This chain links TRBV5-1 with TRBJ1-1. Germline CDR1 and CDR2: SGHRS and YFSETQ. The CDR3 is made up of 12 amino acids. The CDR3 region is CASSGFDTEAFF.

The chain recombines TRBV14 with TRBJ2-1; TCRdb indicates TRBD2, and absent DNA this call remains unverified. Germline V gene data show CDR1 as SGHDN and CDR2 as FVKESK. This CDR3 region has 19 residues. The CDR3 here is CASSQDVKTSGVTYNEQFF.

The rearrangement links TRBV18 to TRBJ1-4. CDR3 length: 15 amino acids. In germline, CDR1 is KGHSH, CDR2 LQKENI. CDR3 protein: CASSVGGATNEKLFF.

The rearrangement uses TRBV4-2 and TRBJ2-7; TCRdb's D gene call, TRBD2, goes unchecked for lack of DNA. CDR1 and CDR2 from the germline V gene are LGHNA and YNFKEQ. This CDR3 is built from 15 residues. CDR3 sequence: CASSQAEGVGYEQYF.

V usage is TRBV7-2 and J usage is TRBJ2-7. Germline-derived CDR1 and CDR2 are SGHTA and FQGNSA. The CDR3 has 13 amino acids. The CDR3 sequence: CASRRGATYEQYF.

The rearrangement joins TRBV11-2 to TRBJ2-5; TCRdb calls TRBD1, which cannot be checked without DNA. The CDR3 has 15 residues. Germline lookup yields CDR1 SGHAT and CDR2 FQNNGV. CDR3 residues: CASSSLQGAKETQYF.

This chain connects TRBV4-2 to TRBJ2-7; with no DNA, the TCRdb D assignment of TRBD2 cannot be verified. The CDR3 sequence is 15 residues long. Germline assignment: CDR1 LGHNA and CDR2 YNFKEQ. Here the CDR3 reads CASSQQLAVSYEQYF.